What follows describes a single T cell receptor beta chain. Its target is unknown. The assay was immunoSEQ multiplex PCR, and TCRdb's table has in-frame clones only and misses some. The data show tens of thousands of clones, with about 96% seen just once and about 0.1% held by the top ten. These data are taken from a study of siplizumab effects on memory and regulatory T cells. Broader study findings: Greater diversity than memory cells seemed evident in naive T cells, which also appeared to be major alloresponse contributors. Roughly 75-95% of proliferating CD4+ or CD8+ clones lacked an assignable naive or memory phenotype.

A few pairs of donors had their unstimulated naive, memory, effector memory and TEMRA subsets sequenced. CDR3 length: 15 residues. Trimming shortened V by 1 base and J by 2 bases, and 12 bases separated the two germline ends. From germline, CDR1 is SGHTA and CDR2 FQGNSA. This TCR was recovered from a human donor in good health. Sequenced input: naive CD8+ T cells sorted from blood. The chain carries TRBV7-2 and TRBJ2-7; D is unresolved. The CDR3 loop reads CASSLDWGWAYEQYF. The CDR3 DNA reads TGTGCCAGCAGCTTAGACTGGGGATGGGCCTACGAGCAGTACTTC.